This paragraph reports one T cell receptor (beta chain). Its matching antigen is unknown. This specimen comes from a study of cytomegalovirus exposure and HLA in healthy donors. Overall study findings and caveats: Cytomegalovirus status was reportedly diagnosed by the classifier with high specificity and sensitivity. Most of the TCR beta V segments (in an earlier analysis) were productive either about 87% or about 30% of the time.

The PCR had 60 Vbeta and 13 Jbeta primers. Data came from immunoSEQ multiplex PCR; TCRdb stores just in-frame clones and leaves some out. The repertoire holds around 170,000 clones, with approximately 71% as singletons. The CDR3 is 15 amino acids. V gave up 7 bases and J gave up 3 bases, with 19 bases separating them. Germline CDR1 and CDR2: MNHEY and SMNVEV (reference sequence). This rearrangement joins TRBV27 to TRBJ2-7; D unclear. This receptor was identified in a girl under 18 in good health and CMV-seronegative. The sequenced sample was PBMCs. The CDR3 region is CASTQRVGTYYEQYF. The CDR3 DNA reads TGTGCCAGCACCCAACGGGTGGGTACGTACTACGAGCAGTACTTC.